A single sample is the source of the 27 T cell receptor beta chains below, sequenced in a study of blood T cells in healthy people across ages (dated by TCRdb to about 2015). The library was obtained by 5' RACE. TCRdb records Illumina HiSeq 2500 as the sequencer. The second PCR ran for about 6 to 11 cycles and used a J-beta primer mix along with a sample-barcoded 5' primer. TCRdb applied fastp at Q25 and MiXCR to the public reads, then kept only in-frame beta chains. Each entry merges the rows of one CDR3 protein and shows their most common DNA and genes. The sample table holds about 1.6 million distinct CDR3 sequences, of which around 35% were seen once. In total, the top ten clones hold over 9% of the sample. What was sequenced was blood. The source of these receptors is a young woman in good health.

This clonotype occurred once. The chain carries TRBV11-3 and TRBJ2-3; D is uncertain. CDR1 SGHNT and CDR2 YENEEA come from the germline V gene. V was clipped by 0 bases and J by 0 bases, with 10 bases between them. CDR3 length: 16 residues. CDR3 sequence reads: CASSLESTASTDTQYF. The DNA of the CDR3 is TGTGCCAGCAGCTTAGAGTCGACTGCTAGCACAGATACGCAGTATTTT.

The chain is built from TRBV20-1 and TRBJ1-5; the D gene is possibly TRBD1 (6 bases). This CDR3 is 18 amino acids long. CDR1 is DFQATT, CDR2 SNEGSKA, per germline (reference sequence). V shed 3 bases and J shed 0 bases, with 21 bases lying between them. The CDR3 spells CSASVPGQKEYSNQPQHF. The DNA of the CDR3 is TGCAGTGCTAGTGTACCGGGACAAAAGGAATATAGCAATCAGCCCCAGCATTTT.

J is TRBJ1-1 and V is TRBV5-8; TRBD1 is a possible D gene (6 bases). The CDR3 runs to 15 residues. Germline V lookup: CDR1 SGHTS, CDR2 YDEGEE. V lost 4 bases and J lost 4, with 17 bases in between. The CDR3 nucleotides are TGTGCCAGCAGCCTCCCCCACAGGGTGGGCACTGAAGCTTTCTTT. As protein: CASSLPHRVGTEAFF.

The chain carries TRBV12-3 or TRBV12-4 and TRBJ1-1, with D possibly being TRBD1 (6 bases). Trimming took 7 bases from V and 3 from J, leaving 9 bases between them. The CDR3 contains 12 residues. The chain's CDR3 is CASNREDTEAFF. In DNA form, the CDR3 reads TGTGCCAGCAACAGGGAGGACACTGAAGCTTTCTTT.

The chain has TRBV20-1 and TRBJ2-1; TRBD1 aligns across 7 bases. The J call may be in error: the DNA end matches TRBJ2-7 better. Germline-derived CDR1 and CDR2 are DFQATT and SNEGSKA (reference sequence). The CDR3 totals 14 residues. The DNA for the CDR3 is TGCAGTGCTCGGGACAGATTCTCCTACAATGAGCAGTACTTC. Its translation is CSARDRFSYNEQYF.

V gene TRBV28 combines with J gene TRBJ2-7; possible D gene TRBD1, 6 bases. This CDR3 has 13 residues. Germline V gives CDR1 MDHEN, CDR2 SYDVKM. V was clipped by 7 bases and J by 3 bases, with 13 bases between them. CDR3 loop: CASTKQGRYEQYF. In nucleotides, the CDR3 is TGTGCCAGCACCAAACAGGGACGCTACGAGCAGTACTTC.

This clonotype was recorded only once. This may come from a read error, since a much larger clone is one base off. The rearrangement uses TRBV29-1 and TRBJ2-5, with D tentatively TRBD2 (5 bases). TRBJ2-1 explains the end of the DNA better; the J call may be wrong. CDR3 size: 11 residues. Germline values: CDR1 SQVTM, CDR2 ANQGSEA. The CDR3 protein is CSVDVGETQFF. The CDR3 DNA is TGCAGCGTTGACGTGGGAGAGACCCAGTTCTTC.

In DNA form, the CDR3 reads TGTGCCAGCACCAAGGGAGTTAGTGGGAGCCAGACCCAGTACTTC. It encodes CASTKGVSGSQTQYF. The chain carries TRBV6-2 or TRBV6-3 and TRBJ2-5, with a tentative D call TRBD2 (5 bases). The CDR3 spans 15 residues. Germline V gene data show CDR1 as MNHEY and CDR2 as SVGEGT. The germline V and J ends were trimmed by 7 bases and 6 bases, with 21 bases remaining between them.

The genes are TRBV7-9 and TRBJ2-1; D is ambiguous. Germline CDR1 is SEHNR and CDR2 is FQNEAQ (reference sequence). V was shortened by 7 bases and J by 9 bases, with 13 bases between the two germline ends. This CDR3 is 12 amino acids long. CDR3 amino acids: CASKLLDGEQFF. Written as DNA, the CDR3 is TGTGCCAGCAAACTCTTGGACGGTGAGCAGTTCTTC. Using reference TRBV7-9 and TRBJ2-1 for the parts outside the CDR3, the full variable domain is DTGVSQNPRHKITKRGQNVTFRCDPISEHNRLYWYRQTLGQGPEFLTYFQNEAQLEKSRLLSDRFSAERPKGSFSTLEIQRTEQGDSAMYLCASKLLDGEQFFGPGTRLTVL.

CDR3 nucleotides: TGTGCCACTCTGAGCGATAAACAGGGTCAAGAAGCTTTCTTT. Translated, it gives CATLSDKQGQEAFF. The rearrangement links TRBV5-4 to TRBJ1-1, with D maybe TRBD1 (6 bases). The CDR3 totals 14 residues. Per the germline V gene, CDR1 is SGHNT and CDR2 is YYREEE (reference sequence). The V end was cut by 9 bases, the J end by 8 bases, with 23 bases between. The whole variable domain, filled in from reference TRBV5-4 and TRBJ1-1, reads ETGVTQSPTHLIKTRGQQVTLRCSSQSGHNTVSWYQQALGQGPQFIFQYYREEENGRGNFPPRFSGLQFPNYSSELNVNALELDDSALYLCATLSDKQGQEAFFGQGTRLTVV.

J is TRBJ1-2 and V is TRBV9, with 7 bases aligning to TRBD1. The germline gives CDR1 SGDLS, CDR2 YYNGEE. CDR3 length: 15 residues. V was pared by 4 bases and J by 1 base, with 7 bases of the junction left unmatched. CDR3 in amino acids: CASSPRDRFNYGYTF. The CDR3 region has the DNA TGTGCCAGCAGCCCTCGGGACAGATTTAACTATGGCTACACCTTC. The full variable domain, completed using reference TRBV9 and TRBJ1-2, is DSGVTQTPKHLITATGQRVTLRCSPRSGDLSVYWYQQSLDQGLQFLIQYYNGEERAKGNILERFSAQQFPDLHSELNLSSLELGDSALYFCASSPRDRFNYGYTFGSGTRLTVV.

This chain connects TRBV6-1 to TRBJ1-6; D unclear. Germline-derived CDR1 and CDR2 are MNHNS and SASEGT. The CDR3 covers 14 residues. The V and J ends lost 6 bases and 8 bases respectively, with 14 bases between them. The CDR3 loop is CASSRTTGDSPLHF. For the CDR3, the DNA is TGTGCCAGCAGCCGGACGACCGGAGATTCACCCCTCCACTTT.

This clonotype was picked up one time. CDR3 region: CSGLAGLSYNEQFF. In nucleotides, the CDR3 is TGCAGTGGACTAGCGGGCCTCTCCTACAATGAGCAGTTCTTC. The genes are TRBV20-1 and TRBJ2-1; 10 bases are shared with TRBD2. CDR3 length: 14 residues. Germline loops: CDR1 DFQATT, CDR2 SNEGSKA (reference sequence). V lost 7 bases to trimming and J lost 0 bases; unmatched junction nucleotides: 3.

In its sample, this clonotype was seen many times. V and J are TRBV20-1 and TRBJ2-7; D might be TRBD1 (7 bases). The CDR3 consists of 15 residues. V was cut by 0 bases and J by 0 bases, with 12 bases left in between. Germline lookup yields CDR1 DFQATT and CDR2 SNEGSKA (reference sequence). In DNA, the CDR3 is TGCAGTGCTAGAGATCGCGGGACAGTCTCCTACGAGCAGTACTTC. This translates into CSARDRGTVSYEQYF.

This clonotype was observed at least ten times. The chain couples TRBV20-1 to TRBJ2-3; 9 nucleotides match TRBD2. Germline loops: CDR1 DFQATT, CDR2 SNEGSKA (reference sequence). The CDR3 has 15 residues. V lost 6 bases, J lost 3 bases, and 10 bases stayed unmatched. CDR3 sequence reads: CSAADSGRGTDTQYF. The DNA for the CDR3 is TGCAGTGCGGCCGATAGCGGGAGAGGAACAGATACGCAGTATTTT.

This clonotype has ten or more counts. This chain joins TRBV4-1 and TRBJ2-1, with D perhaps matching TRBD1 (5 bases). The CDR3 has 17 residues. In germline, CDR1 is MGHRA, CDR2 YSYEKL. Trimming cost V 5 bases and J 8 bases, with 25 bases left between them. The DNA of the CDR3 is TGCGCCAGCAGCAGATTGGCAACAGGTGGGATTGTGGATGAGCAGTTCTTC. This translates into CASSRLATGGIVDEQFF.

V is TRBV4-1 and J is TRBJ2-5, with 7 bases fitting TRBD2. The end of the DNA is better explained by TRBJ2-7, so the J call may be wrong. The CDR3 runs to 15 residues. Germline CDR1 is MGHRA and CDR2 is YSYEKL. CDR3 in DNA: TGCGCCAGCAGCCAAGTCCCTAGCGGAGTGAGCGAGCAGTACTTC. This encodes CASSQVPSGVSEQYF.

The sample holds a few counts of this clonotype. This chain links TRBV3-1 with TRBJ1-2; 7 bases agree with TRBD1. This CDR3 is built from 17 residues. The V gene's germline CDR1 is LGHDT and CDR2 YNNKEL (reference sequence). Losses at the gene ends were 1 base for V and 0 bases for J; bases not matched to a gene: 8. The chain's CDR3 is CASSQGIAGGPNYGYTF. The CDR3 DNA sequence: TGTGCCAGCAGCCAAGGCATCGCAGGGGGACCTAACTATGGCTACACCTTC. Combining the CDR3 with reference TRBV3-1 and TRBJ1-2 gives the whole variable domain DTAVSQTPKYLVTQMGNDKSIKCEQNLGHDTMYWYKQDSKKFLKIMFSYNNKELIINETVPNRFSPKSPDKAHLNLHINSLELGDSAVYFCASSQGIAGGPNYGYTFGSGTRLTVV.

The CDR3 here is CASSQVGGRKTEQYF. The CDR3 region has the DNA TGCGCCAGCAGCCAAGTTGGCGGGAGAAAGACCGAGCAGTACTTC. This chain connects TRBV4-1 to TRBJ2-7, with 7 bases fitting TRBD2. This CDR3 spans 15 amino acids. Germline loops: CDR1 MGHRA, CDR2 YSYEKL. The trim removed 1 base at V and 6 bases at J, leaving 9 bases unmatched.

The CDR3 sequence: CASSSPGTSGGHEQFF. DNA for the CDR3: TGCGCCAGCAGCTCTCCGGGGACTAGCGGGGGACATGAGCAGTTCTTC. The chain uses TRBV5-1 and TRBJ2-1, with TRBD2 matching 14 bases. Germline CDR1 reads SGHRS; CDR2 reads YFSETQ. V shed 3 bases, J shed 8 bases, and the junction held 7 bases outside the gene matches. CDR3 length equals 16 residues.

There are many counts of this clonotype. The chain carries TRBV4-1 and TRBJ2-1; possible D gene TRBD2, 5 bases. This CDR3 region has 16 residues. The germline V gene has CDR1 MGHRA and CDR2 YSYEKL. Trimming removed 1 base at V and 7 bases at J, with 17 bases between. CDR3 loop: CASSQGVGGSLNEQFF. CDR3 in DNA: TGCGCCAGCAGCCAAGGTGTAGGTGGGAGTCTAAATGAGCAGTTCTTC.

The chain has TRBV18 and TRBJ2-5; 7 bases map to TRBD2. Germline lookup yields CDR1 KGHSH and CDR2 LQKENI. This CDR3 is 16 amino acids long. The J segment lost 4 bases and the V segment lost 5 bases, leaving 13 bases of the junction unmatched. The CDR3 protein is CASSTLRENLVETQYF. CDR3 DNA sequence: TGTGCCAGCTCAACCTTGCGGGAGAATTTAGTAGAGACCCAGTACTTC.

The chain couples TRBV12-3 or TRBV12-4 to TRBJ2-7, with 13 bases fitting TRBD2. The CDR3 loop spans 16 amino acids. The junction had 5 bases not matched to a gene; V was cut back by 3 bases and J by 3 bases. This CDR3 is CASSFGWTSGGYEQYF. The CDR3 DNA is TGTGCCAGCAGTTTCGGGTGGACTAGCGGGGGCTACGAGCAGTACTTC.

The chain links TRBV12-3 or TRBV12-4 to TRBJ1-2, with 8 bases matching TRBD1. J lost 3 bases, V lost 6 bases, and 3 bases had no gene match. This CDR3 is 13 amino acids long. Here the CDR3 reads CASSEQGDYGYTF. The CDR3 nucleotides read TGTGCCAGCAGCGAACAGGGGGACTATGGCTACACCTTC.

CDR3 nucleotide sequence: TGTGCCAGCAGATACCCCATGGGGGGCTACACCTTC. As protein: CASRYPMGGYTF. This chain uses TRBV25-1 with TRBJ1-2, with D hard to call. V was pared by 6 bases and J by 8 bases, with 13 bases between. Per the germline V gene, CDR1 is MGHDK and CDR2 is SYGVNS. The CDR3 sequence is 12 residues long.

V and J are TRBV7-9 and TRBJ1-2; D call uncertain. V lost 4 bases and J lost 5, with 20 bases in between. The CDR3 spans 16 residues. Germline V lookup: CDR1 SEHNR, CDR2 FQNEAQ (reference sequence). Here the CDR3 reads CASSSESVRRRYGYTF. The DNA for the CDR3 is TGTGCCAGCAGCTCCGAAAGCGTAAGACGGAGATATGGCTACACCTTC.

V is TRBV2 and J is TRBJ1-1, with D possibly being TRBD1 (6 bases). Trimming removed 8 bases at V and 5 bases at J, with 12 bases between. The CDR3 spans 12 residues. The germline V gene encodes CDR1 SNHLY and CDR2 FYNNEI. The CDR3 loop reads CASGTGLTEAFF. The CDR3 DNA reads as TGTGCCAGCGGTACAGGGCTAACTGAAGCTTTCTTT.